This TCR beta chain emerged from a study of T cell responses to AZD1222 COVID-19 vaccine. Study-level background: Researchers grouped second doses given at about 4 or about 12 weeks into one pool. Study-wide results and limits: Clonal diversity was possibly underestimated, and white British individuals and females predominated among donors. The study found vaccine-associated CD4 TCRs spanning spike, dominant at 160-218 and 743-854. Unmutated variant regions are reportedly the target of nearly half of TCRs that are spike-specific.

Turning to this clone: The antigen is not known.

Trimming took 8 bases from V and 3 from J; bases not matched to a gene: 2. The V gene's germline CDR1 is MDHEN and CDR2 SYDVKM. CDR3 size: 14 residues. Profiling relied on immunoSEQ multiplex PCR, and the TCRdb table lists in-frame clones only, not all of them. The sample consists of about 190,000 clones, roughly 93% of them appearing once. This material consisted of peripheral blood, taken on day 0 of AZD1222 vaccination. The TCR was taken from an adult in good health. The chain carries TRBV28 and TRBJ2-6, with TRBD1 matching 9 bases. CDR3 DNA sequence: TGTGCCAGCCAGGACAGGGGTGGGGCCAACGTCCTGACTTTC. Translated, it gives CASQDRGGANVLTF.